One sample yielded the 20 T cell receptor beta chains listed below, sequenced in a study of cytomegalovirus exposure and HLA in healthy donors. PCR used 60 Vbeta primers and 13 Jbeta primers. Measured with immunoSEQ multiplex PCR; TCRdb has only the in-frame clones, and not every one. In the table there are some 150,000 clones, over 60% of which are singletons. Sequenced input: PBMCs. These receptors originate from a man aged 35 to 55 in good health and CMV-seropositive.

This chain connects TRBV5-4 to TRBJ1-3; maybe TRBD1 (5 bases). V lost 4 bases and J 1 base, leaving 18 bases between the germline ends. The CDR3 runs 17 residues. Germline CDR1 reads SGHNT; CDR2 reads YYREEE (reference sequence). The CDR3 is CASSPDAGRRSGNTIYF. The CDR3, as DNA: TGTGCCAGCAGCCCGGACGCGGGACGAAGGTCTGGAAACACCATATATTTT.

This chain joins TRBV6-5 and TRBJ1-2; D not resolved. V lost 4 bases and J 5 bases, leaving 11 bases between the germline ends. CDR1 is MNHEY and CDR2 is SVGAGI in the germline V gene. The CDR3 spans 13 residues. The CDR3 DNA follows: TGTGCCAGCAGTTCCGGCCGGGGTTATGGCTACACCTTC. Translation gives CASSSGRGYGYTF.

The chain is built from TRBV11-2 and TRBJ1-2, with 9 bases identical to TRBD1. The CDR3 spans 17 residues. V lost 0 bases to trimming and J lost 8 bases; unmatched junction nucleotides: 13. Germline CDR1 and CDR2: SGHAT and FQNNGV. This CDR3 reads CASSLDRRTGAGGGYTF. The CDR3 region has the DNA TGTGCCAGCAGCTTAGATCGGAGGACAGGGGCTGGCGGGGGCTACACCTTC.

The V call is TRBV25-1, the J call TRBJ2-1; 9 bases align to TRBD1. Looked up from germline, CDR1 is MGHDK and CDR2 is SYGVNS. J was trimmed by 4 bases and V by 9 bases; bases with no gene match: 4. The CDR3 is 13 residues long. The CDR3 spells CASSGQGYNEQFF. CDR3 nucleotide sequence: TGTGCCAGTTCGGGACAGGGATACAATGAGCAGTTCTTC.

The rearrangement joins TRBV7-6 to TRBJ2-3; D is ambiguous. Germline CDR1 is SGHVS and CDR2 is FNYEAQ. V lost 4 bases, J lost 1 base, and 9 bases lay in between. The CDR3 spans 14 residues. The CDR3 DNA is TGTGCCAGCAGCTCGTACGGTGGCACAGATACGCAGTATTTT. Residues: CASSSYGGTDTQYF.

This clone was counted a few times. The rearrangement uses TRBV19 and TRBJ2-3, with TRBD2 identical over 7 bases. V lost 8 bases and J lost 6; bases outside the gene matches: 11. This CDR3 is built from 14 residues. CDR1 and CDR2 (germline): LNHDA, SQIVND (reference sequence). The CDR3 DNA reads TGTGCCAGTGCCGGGACTACCCGCAGGGATACGCAGTATTTT. Amino acid sequence: CASAGTTRRDTQYF.

The chain links TRBV11-1 to TRBJ1-1; D might be TRBD1 (5 bases). This CDR3 comprises 12 residues. Germline CDR1 SGHAT, CDR2 FQDESV (reference sequence). V shed 2 bases and J shed 7 bases, with 8 bases lying between them. The chain's CDR3 is CASSLFDSEAFF. The DNA of the CDR3 is TGTGCCAGCAGCTTATTCGACAGTGAAGCTTTCTTT.

The V call is TRBV6-5, the J call TRBJ2-7; tentative D call: TRBD2 (5 bases). Germline loops: CDR1 MNHEY, CDR2 SVGAGI. V was shortened by 4 bases and J by 0 bases, with 10 bases between the two germline ends. This CDR3 has 14 residues. CDR3 residues: CASSSPTNSYEQYF. CDR3 DNA sequence: TGTGCCAGCAGTTCCCCGACTAACTCCTACGAGCAGTACTTC.

The chain employs TRBV7-9 and TRBJ1-2, with no clear D. The germline V and J ends were trimmed by 5 bases and 3 bases, with 7 bases remaining between them. The CDR3 contains 12 residues. Germline CDR1 and CDR2: SEHNR and FQNEAQ (reference sequence). The CDR3 region is CASSKEDYGYTF. CDR3 nucleotide sequence: TGTGCCAGCAGCAAAGAGGACTATGGCTACACCTTC.

This clone appeared a single time. The rearrangement uses TRBV5-4 and TRBJ2-7; 13 positions match TRBD2. Germline CDR1 SGHNT, CDR2 YYREEE (reference sequence). After removal of 2 bases from V and 4 bases from J, the junction contained 3 bases not matched to a gene. The length of the CDR3 is 15 residues. This chain's CDR3 is CASSLTGLAGYEQYF. DNA of the CDR3: TGTGCCAGCAGCTTAACGGGACTAGCGGGATACGAGCAGTACTTC.

The rearrangement joins TRBV30 to TRBJ2-6, with 8 bases aligning to TRBD1. The V gene end was trimmed by 8 bases and the J gene end by 0 bases; junction bases not matched to a gene: 12. This CDR3 is built from 17 residues. Germline CDR1 is GTSNPN and CDR2 is SVGIG (reference sequence). CDR3 region: CASQTGAVVSGANVLTF. The CDR3 DNA follows: TGTGCCAGCCAGACAGGGGCCGTGGTCTCTGGGGCCAACGTCCTGACTTTC.

This clone was counted once. In nucleotides, the CDR3 is TGTGCCAGCAGCAAACAAGAGCGGGAGGGCGATGAGACCCAGTACTTC. It translates to CASSKQEREGDETQYF. V gene TRBV7-9 combines with J gene TRBJ2-5, with TRBD2 matching 10 bases. Germline-derived CDR1 and CDR2 are SEHNR and FQNEAQ (reference sequence). The V and J ends lost 5 bases and 5 bases, in that order; junction bases with no gene match: 11. The CDR3 length is 16 residues.

CDR3 coding DNA: TGTGCCAGCACCTCCAAGGGGGGAGGGACCAAAAACATTCAGTACTTC. Amino acids: CASTSKGGGTKNIQYF. The chain employs TRBV5-5 and TRBJ2-4; D possibly corresponds to TRBD2 (7 bases). V lost 6 bases and J lost 2, with 18 bases in between. CDR1 and CDR2 (germline): SGHKS, YYEKEE (reference sequence). The CDR3 length is 16 residues.

The J gene is TRBJ2-7, the V gene TRBV7-9; no definite D call. Germline V gene sequence: CDR1 SEHNR, CDR2 FQNEAQ (reference sequence). The CDR3 totals 17 residues. Between the trimmed V and J ends, which lost 3 bases and 0 bases, there was a span of 18 bases. Here the CDR3 reads CASSFQGSAYNSYEQYF. CDR3 nucleotide sequence: TGTGCCAGCAGCTTTCAAGGAAGCGCTTACAACTCCTACGAGCAGTACTTC.

The chain combines TRBV5-1 with TRBJ2-7, with 9 nucleotides matching TRBD1. Germline V CDR1 and CDR2: SGHRS, YFSETQ. With V trimmed by 5 bases and J by 7 bases, 10 bases remained unmatched. This CDR3 spans 14 amino acids. In DNA, the CDR3 is TGCGCCAGCAGGGGGGACAGGGCGGATGCGGAGCAGTACTTC. Its translation: CASRGDRADAEQYF.

This chain uses TRBV6-1 with TRBJ1-3; 9 nucleotides agree with TRBD1. The J call may be incorrect, as the DNA end agrees better with TRBJ2-2. CDR1 is MNHNS, CDR2 SASEGT, per germline. CDR3 length equals 16 residues. CDR3 loop: CASSVLTGGGGGELFF. CDR3 DNA sequence: TGTGCCAGCAGTGTCCTAACAGGGGGCGGCGGCGGGGAGCTGTTTTTT.

This clone turned up a few times. This chain links TRBV7-9 with TRBJ2-5; 14 bases are a match to TRBD2. Germline trimming cut 4 bases from V and 2 bases from J; bases unmatched to any gene: 6. The CDR3 runs 17 residues. Germline V gives CDR1 SEHNR, CDR2 FQNEAQ (reference sequence). The CDR3, as DNA: TGTGCCAGCAGCTCGGGACTAGCGGGAGTGTTTCAAGAGACCCAGTACTTC. It translates to CASSSGLAGVFQETQYF.

V gene TRBV6-5 combines with J gene TRBJ2-7; D is unclear. The CDR3 has 15 residues. Germline V gene lookup returns CDR1 MNHEY and CDR2 SVGAGI. The ends were cut back, 0 bases at V and 0 bases at J, with 9 bases in the middle. The CDR3 nucleotides are TGTGCCAGCAGTTACTCGATGGCTGCCTCCTACGAGCAGTACTTC. Translated: CASSYSMAASYEQYF.

This clone was picked up a small number of times. V and J are TRBV2 and TRBJ1-1, with D hard to call. V lost 7 bases and J lost 5, with 14 bases in between. The germline CDR1 and CDR2 sequences are SNHLY and FYNNEI. This CDR3 comprises 13 residues. The CDR3 bases are TGTGCCAGCATCCTTTCGCGGTTTACTGAAGCTTTCTTT. Its translation: CASILSRFTEAFF.

In its sample, this clone was seen once. This sequence joins TRBV6-5 and TRBJ2-1, with a possible D match to TRBD2 (6 bases). This CDR3 contains 15 residues. The V end lost 2 bases, the J end lost 5 bases, and 13 bases lay between the germline ends. Looked up from germline, CDR1 is MNHEY and CDR2 is SVGAGI. Here the CDR3 reads CASSYESGRHNEQFF. The CDR3 DNA sequence: TGTGCCAGCAGTTACGAAAGCGGGCGACACAATGAGCAGTTCTTC.